The 26 T cell receptor beta chains given below trace back to one sample, sequenced in a study of blood T cells in healthy people across ages. Alongside a J-beta primer mix, a sample-barcoded 5' primer served in a second PCR lasting roughly 6 to 11 cycles. One entry per CDR3 protein, called by TCRdb with MiXCR from the 5' RACE reads. The table has about 800,000 distinct CDR3 sequences, about three fifths seen once. Sequenced input: blood. These TCRs come from a man in his thirties or forties in good health.

This clonotype was detected only once. The chain uses TRBV6-1 and TRBJ1-1, with a tentative D call TRBD1 (6 bases). This CDR3 has 15 residues. V shed 5 bases and J shed 1 base, with 14 bases lying between them. Germline CDR1 MNHNS, CDR2 SASEGT. CDR3 sequence reads: CASSPLETGNTEAFF. CDR3 DNA: TGTGCCAGCAGTCCCTTGGAGACAGGGAACACTGAAGCTTTCTTT.

This chain connects TRBV20-1 to TRBJ2-5, with D perhaps TRBD1 (6 bases). The germline V gene has CDR1 DFQATT and CDR2 SNEGSKA (reference sequence). V lost 6 bases and J 11 bases, leaving 19 bases between the germline ends. The CDR3 extends over 12 amino acids. The CDR3 reads CSAEYRVNEQYF. CDR3 DNA: TGCAGTGCGGAATACAGGGTAAATGAGCAGTACTTC.

This clonotype was observed a handful of times. This chain uses TRBV12-3 or TRBV12-4 with TRBJ1-2, with D possibly matching TRBD1 (5 bases). V was shortened by 3 bases and J by 7 bases, with 9 bases between the two germline ends. The CDR3 is 12 residues long. In nucleotides, the CDR3 is TGTGCCAGCAGTTTTAGGGGCGCTGGCTACACCTTC. This encodes CASSFRGAGYTF.

The V call is TRBV7-6, the J call TRBJ2-3, with D uncertain. The CDR3 runs 15 residues. The germline CDR1 and CDR2 sequences are SGHVS and FNYEAQ. The V and J ends lost 4 bases and 4 bases respectively, with 15 bases between them. CDR3 sequence: CASSSYGWSADTQYF. CDR3 in DNA: TGTGCCAGCAGCTCCTATGGGTGGTCCGCAGATACGCAGTATTTT.

The gene calls are TRBV29-1 and TRBJ1-1; D uncertain. Trimming left V 7 bases short and J 11 bases short, with 11 bases between. Germline CDR1 reads SQVTM; CDR2 reads ANQGSEA. CDR3 length: 9 amino acids. The CDR3 loop is CSADGEAFF. Here the CDR3 DNA reads TGCAGCGCTGACGGGGAGGCTTTCTTT.

The rearrangement joins TRBV2 to TRBJ2-5, with TRBD2 identical over 8 bases. The end of the DNA is better explained by TRBJ2-7, so the J call may be wrong. The CDR3 is 16 residues long. Germline values: CDR1 SNHLY, CDR2 FYNNEI. CDR3: CATFDAPSAGVYEQYF. In nucleotides, the CDR3 is TGTGCCACCTTTGACGCGCCGTCAGCGGGAGTTTACGAGCAGTACTTC.

The chain links TRBV2 to TRBJ1-2, with unresolved D. Trimming took off 7 bases at V and 1 base at J, with 13 bases between the two ends. CDR3 length equals 14 residues. Germline CDR1 is SNHLY and CDR2 is FYNNEI. CDR3: CASMLRRFNYGYTF. CDR3 DNA sequence: TGTGCCAGCATGCTAAGACGGTTTAACTATGGCTACACCTTC.

This chain links TRBV20-1 with TRBJ2-1; 8 bases map to TRBD1. Germline CDR1 DFQATT, CDR2 SNEGSKA (reference sequence). The CDR3 runs 14 residues. The J segment lost 8 bases and the V segment lost 4 bases, leaving 10 bases of the junction unmatched. The CDR3, as DNA: TGCAGTGCTACTCTCAGGGGGCTAAGGGATGAGCAGTTCTTC. Translation gives CSATLRGLRDEQFF.

This chain uses TRBV12-3 or TRBV12-4 with TRBJ2-4; no firm D call. The DNA end is a closer match to TRBJ2-7, so the J assignment may be wrong. This CDR3 region has 11 residues. The CDR3 coding sequence is TGTGCCAGCAGTTTCTCCACCGAGCAGTACTTC. Amino acid sequence: CASSFSTEQYF.

The sample holds a few counts of this clonotype. The CDR3 region is CASRDPANEQFF. CDR3 coding DNA: TGTGCCAGCAGGGACCCCGCGAATGAGCAGTTCTTC. The chain uses TRBV9 and TRBJ2-1; D gene uncertain. Trimming took 5 bases from V and 7 from J, leaving 10 bases between them. This CDR3 is built from 12 residues. Germline CDR1 reads SGDLS; CDR2 reads YYNGEE.

V gene TRBV25-1 combines with J gene TRBJ2-5; D uncertain. V gave up 8 bases and J gave up 4 bases, with 8 bases separating them. Germline V gene lookup returns CDR1 MGHDK and CDR2 SYGVNS. This CDR3 has 11 amino acids. The CDR3 region has the DNA TGTGCCAGCGTCACGGGAGAGACCCAGTACTTC. Amino acid sequence: CASVTGETQYF. Complete variable domain (other parts from reference TRBV25-1 and TRBJ2-5): EADIYQTPRYLVIGTGKKITLECSQTMGHDKMYWYQQDPGMELHLIHYSYGVNSTEKGDLSSESTVSRIRTEHFPLTLESARPSHTSQYLCASVTGETQYFGPGTRLLVL.

The rearrangement links TRBV6-4 to TRBJ1-2; D gene ambiguous. CDR1 is MRHNA and CDR2 is SNTAGT in the germline V gene. The V and J ends lost 2 bases and 0 bases respectively, with 10 bases between them. The CDR3 is 15 amino acids. The CDR3 loop reads CASSDTGVANYGYTF. Written as DNA, the CDR3 is TGTGCCAGCAGTGACACGGGAGTCGCTAACTATGGCTACACCTTC.

This clonotype appeared many times. This chain links TRBV12-3 or TRBV12-4 with TRBJ2-7; a weak D match, TRBD2 (6 bases). Trimming pared 6 bases from V and 3 bases from J, leaving 9 bases between. The CDR3 spans 12 residues. The CDR3 coding sequence is TGTGCCAGCAGCTTTAGCGGCTACGAGCAGTACTTC. Protein sequence: CASSFSGYEQYF.

The V and J genes are TRBV29-1 and TRBJ1-2, with D perhaps matching TRBD1 (5 bases). This CDR3 spans 13 amino acids. V gave up 4 bases and J gave up 1 base, with 10 bases separating them. CDR1 and CDR2 from the germline V gene are SQVTM and ANQGSEA. The CDR3 DNA follows: TGCAGCGTTGGGGGGGGATATAACTATGGCTACACCTTC. Protein: CSVGGGYNYGYTF.

This clonotype was seen just once. The chain has TRBV7-2 and TRBJ1-6, with D tentatively TRBD1 (6 bases). V was pared by 0 bases and J by 0 bases, with 12 bases between. The CDR3 is 18 amino acids. Germline V gene data show CDR1 as SGHTA and CDR2 as FQGNSA. CDR3 loop: CASSLALQGSSYNSPLHF. The CDR3, as DNA: TGTGCCAGCAGCTTAGCCCTACAGGGCAGCTCCTATAATTCACCCCTCCACTTT.

The V gene is TRBV9, the J gene TRBJ2-7, with D possibly TRBD1 on 6 matching bases. Trimming removed 0 bases from V and 2 bases from J, with 9 bases in between. The CDR3 is 14 residues long. Germline V gene sequence: CDR1 SGDLS, CDR2 YYNGEE. The CDR3 here is CASSVAGQAYEQYF. DNA of the CDR3: TGTGCCAGCAGCGTAGCGGGACAAGCCTACGAGCAGTACTTC.

In nucleotides, the CDR3 is TGTGCCAGTAGTAGGACTTCCGATGGCTACACCTTC. Translated: CASSRTSDGYTF. V and J are TRBV19 and TRBJ1-2; the D is unclear. The germline CDR1 and CDR2 sequences are LNHDA and SQIVND (reference sequence). Between the trimmed V and J ends, which lost 4 bases and 6 bases, there was a span of 9 bases. The CDR3 loop spans 12 amino acids.

This clonotype was counted between two and nine times. The CDR3 protein is CASSQGGPRLFSYEQYF. CDR3 nucleotide sequence: TGTGCCAGCAGCCAGGGCGGGCCCCGATTATTCTCCTACGAGCAGTACTTC. The J gene is TRBJ2-7, the V gene TRBV4-2; D is perhaps TRBD2 (5 bases). Germline-derived CDR1 and CDR2 are LGHNA and YNFKEQ. The CDR3 runs 17 residues. Trimming stripped 3 bases from V and 0 bases from J, with 18 bases between.

This clonotype was counted between two and nine times. The CDR3 spells CASSLWVDQETQYF. The CDR3, as DNA: TGCGCCAGCAGCCTATGGGTAGACCAAGAGACCCAGTACTTC. The chain has TRBV5-1 and TRBJ2-5; D is uncertain. The V gene's germline CDR1 is SGHRS and CDR2 YFSETQ. The V and J ends lost 4 bases and 0 bases respectively, with 10 bases between them. CDR3 length: 14 amino acids.

This chain connects TRBV9 to TRBJ2-5; no clear D. Trimming removed 5 bases at V and 3 bases at J, with 11 bases between. This CDR3 is built from 13 residues. Germline V gene data show CDR1 as SGDLS and CDR2 as YYNGEE. The CDR3, as DNA: TGTGCCAGCAGTTTCCAGGCGAAAGAGACCCAGTACTTC. Translated: CASSFQAKETQYF.

The chain recombines TRBV4-2 with TRBJ2-5, with 10 nucleotides matching TRBD2. V lost 6 bases and J lost 4; bases outside the gene matches: 11. CDR3 length: 16 residues. Germline CDR1 and CDR2: LGHNA and YNFKEQ. This chain's CDR3 is CASSYTAGGPSETQYF. In DNA, the CDR3 is TGTGCCAGCAGTTACACAGCGGGAGGGCCTTCAGAGACCCAGTACTTC.

The chain combines TRBV20-1 with TRBJ2-1; D is unclear. The V gene's germline CDR1 is DFQATT and CDR2 SNEGSKA (reference sequence). With 3 bases removed from V and 4 bases from J, the gap between germline ends came to 10 bases. This CDR3 comprises 13 residues. This CDR3 reads CSARPGRYNEQFF. CDR3 nucleotides: TGCAGTGCTAGGCCCGGAAGGTACAATGAGCAGTTCTTC.

J is TRBJ1-2 and V is TRBV15; possibly TRBD1 for D (6 bases). There are 14 residues in the CDR3. Germline V lookup: CDR1 LNHNV, CDR2 YYDKDF (reference sequence). The ends were cut back, 0 bases at V and 4 bases at J, with 9 bases in the middle. The CDR3 bases are TGTGCCACCAGCAGAGATACAGGGCCCTATGGCTACACCTTC. Translating gives CATSRDTGPYGYTF.

This clonotype was observed a handful of times. The V and J genes are TRBV6-6 and TRBJ2-1; D might be TRBD2 (5 bases). CDR1 and CDR2 from the germline V gene are MNHNY and SVGAGI (reference sequence). Trimming removed 5 bases from V and 7 bases from J, with 12 bases in between. CDR3 size: 13 residues. For the CDR3, the DNA is TGTGCCAGCAGTGCGGAGGCGATAAATGAGCAGTTCTTC. It encodes CASSAEAINEQFF.

This chain connects TRBV25-1 to TRBJ2-5; D is unclear. The CDR3 has 13 amino acids. V was cut by 5 bases and J by 0 bases, with 7 bases left in between. From germline, CDR1 is MGHDK and CDR2 SYGVNS. CDR3 sequence: CASSLVNQETQYF. In DNA, the CDR3 is TGTGCCAGCAGTCTAGTGAACCAAGAGACCCAGTACTTC.

In its sample, this clonotype was seen once. This chain joins TRBV7-9 and TRBJ2-7; 9 bases are a match to TRBD1. V shed 4 bases and J 0 bases; nucleotides not matched to a gene: 4. The CDR3 runs to 15 residues. Germline lookup yields CDR1 SEHNR and CDR2 FQNEAQ (reference sequence). CDR3 sequence reads: CASSYVTGGSYEQYF. CDR3 sequence (DNA): TGTGCCAGCAGCTACGTGACAGGGGGCTCCTACGAGCAGTACTTC.